The 16 T cell receptor beta chains given below trace back to one sample, sequenced in a study of cytomegalovirus exposure and HLA in healthy donors. A multiplex PCR was run with 60 Vbeta primers and 13 Jbeta primers. Clones were read by immunoSEQ multiplex PCR, and TCRdb kept only the in-frame ones, dropping some. Among 120,000 to 150,000 clones listed, roughly 65% were seen once. Sequenced: PBMCs. Receptors originate from a woman aged 25 to 39 in good health and CMV-seronegative.

The J gene is TRBJ2-3, the V gene TRBV19, with D possibly matching TRBD2 (6 bases). The CDR3 runs to 13 residues. The ends were cut back, 4 bases at V and 5 bases at J, with 10 bases in the middle. Germline values: CDR1 LNHDA, CDR2 SQIVND (reference sequence). Here the CDR3 reads CASSNRGKDTQYF. CDR3 sequence (DNA): TGTGCCAGTAGTAACCGGGGGAAAGATACGCAGTATTTT. Filled out from reference TRBV19 and TRBJ2-3, the complete variable domain reads DGGITQSPKYLFRKEGQNVTLSCEQNLNHDAMYWYRQDPGQGLRLIYYSQIVNDFQKGDIAEGYSVSREKKESFPLTVTSAQKNPTAFYLCASSNRGKDTQYFGPGTRLTVL.

The V call is TRBV4-1, the J call TRBJ1-4; D is perhaps TRBD1 (5 bases). CDR3 length: 15 amino acids. Trimming left V 4 bases short and J 8 bases short, with 17 bases between. CDR1 MGHRA and CDR2 YSYEKL come from the germline V gene. CDR3 sequence: CASSLSQGISEKLFF. In DNA, the CDR3 is TGCGCCAGCAGCCTGAGCCAGGGTATAAGCGAAAAACTGTTTTTT.

This chain's CDR3 is CASSDLWDRGNEKLFF. CDR3 DNA sequence: TGTGCCAGCAGTGACTTGTGGGACAGGGGGAATGAAAAACTGTTTTTT. The chain has TRBV6-4 and TRBJ1-4, with 11 positions matching TRBD1. The CDR3 spans 16 residues. V shed 1 base and J 5 bases; nucleotides not matched to a gene: 3. The germline V gene has CDR1 MRHNA and CDR2 SNTAGT.

The chain has TRBV5-6 and TRBJ2-7; TRBD2 agrees at 8 bases. The germline V gene has CDR1 SGHDT and CDR2 YYEEEE. J was trimmed by 3 bases and V by 2 bases; bases with no gene match: 4. This CDR3 is built from 14 residues. The CDR3 spells CASSFRLAIYEQYF. CDR3 coding DNA: TGTGCCAGCAGCTTCCGACTAGCGATCTACGAGCAGTACTTC.

The chain combines TRBV5-5 with TRBJ1-4; D is perhaps TRBD1 (6 bases). Trimming took off 3 bases at V and 2 bases at J, with 11 bases between the two ends. Germline loops: CDR1 SGHKS, CDR2 YYEKEE (reference sequence). The CDR3 is 15 amino acids. The CDR3 sequence: CASSYSGDTNEKLFF. The CDR3 region has the DNA TGTGCCAGCAGCTATTCAGGGGACACTAATGAAAAACTGTTTTTT.

This clone was observed once. This rearrangement joins TRBV10-3 to TRBJ2-2; D possibly corresponds to TRBD2 (7 bases). The CDR3 loop spans 16 amino acids. The germline V gene encodes CDR1 ENHRY and CDR2 SYGVKD. Trimming removed 2 bases at V and 1 base at J, with 11 bases between. CDR3 loop: CAISEMGGRNTGELFF. CDR3 DNA sequence: TGTGCCATCAGTGAGATGGGGGGGCGGAACACCGGGGAGCTGTTTTTT.

In this sample, this clone turned up a few times. This chain uses TRBV6-5 with TRBJ2-7; TRBD1 matches 8 bases. Per the germline V gene, CDR1 is MNHEY and CDR2 is SVGAGI. Losses at the gene ends were 0 bases for V and 2 bases for J; bases not matched to a gene: 6. The CDR3 is 16 amino acids. CDR3 protein: CASSYSAGQGAYEQYF. DNA for the CDR3: TGTGCCAGCAGTTACTCGGCTGGACAGGGAGCCTACGAGCAGTACTTC.

This sequence joins TRBV7-2 and TRBJ1-1; 8 bases are a match to TRBD1. CDR1 is SGHTA and CDR2 is FQGNSA in the germline V gene. There are 13 residues in the CDR3. The trim removed 6 bases at V and 0 bases at J, leaving 0 bases unmatched. CDR3 nucleotides: TGTGCCAGCAGGGGACAGGTGAACACTGAAGCTTTCTTT. Its protein is CASRGQVNTEAFF.

This clone was seen just once. The V call is TRBV6-5, the J call TRBJ2-1; 10 bases match TRBD1. Germline trimming cut 4 bases from V and 7 bases from J; bases unmatched to any gene: 1. Germline V lookup: CDR1 MNHEY, CDR2 SVGAGI. This CDR3 has 13 amino acids. CDR3 nucleotide sequence: TGTGCCAGCAGTTGGACAGGGGGGAATGAGCAGTTCTTC. Amino acid sequence: CASSWTGGNEQFF.

Of note for this clone: The same CDR3 is also encoded by other DNA sequences in this sample. The rearrangement links TRBV20-1 to TRBJ1-2; possible D gene TRBD1, 5 bases. Germline-derived CDR1 and CDR2 are DFQATT and SNEGSKA (reference sequence). This CDR3 contains 9 residues. Between the trimmed V and J ends, which lost 6 bases and 8 bases, there was a span of 7 bases. CDR3 sequence reads: CSAPGGYTF. Written as DNA, the CDR3 is TGCAGTGCCCCAGGGGGCTACACCTTC.

As DNA, the CDR3 is TGTGCCAGCAGTCATACCTCAGGGGTTCAGCCCCAGCATTTT. Residues: CASSHTSGVQPQHF. The chain has TRBV28 and TRBJ1-5, with D perhaps matching TRBD1 (6 bases). The length of the CDR3 is 14 residues. Germline V gives CDR1 MDHEN, CDR2 SYDVKM. Between the trimmed V and J ends, which lost 5 bases and 6 bases, there was a span of 14 bases.

V gene TRBV5-1 combines with J gene TRBJ1-3; 7 bases fit TRBD1. Germline loops: CDR1 SGHRS, CDR2 YFSETQ. This CDR3 spans 16 amino acids. With 1 base clipped from V and 3 bases from J, the junction kept 7 bases outside the gene matches. Here the CDR3 DNA reads TGCGCCAGCAGCTTGATCGGACAGGCGGGTGGAAACACCATATATTTT. As protein: CASSLIGQAGGNTIYF.

The chain carries TRBV28 and TRBJ1-3, with a tentative D call TRBD1 (6 bases). Germline values: CDR1 MDHEN, CDR2 SYDVKM. The CDR3 has 16 amino acids. The V end lost 4 bases, the J end lost 0 bases, and 13 bases lay between the germline ends. The CDR3 nucleotides read TGTGCCAGCAGTTCAGGGGCGGCGGGCTCTGGAAACACCATATATTTT. Translating it yields CASSSGAAGSGNTIYF.

The V and J genes are TRBV5-1 and TRBJ1-1, with D tentatively TRBD1 (5 bases). With 0 bases removed from V and 7 bases from J, the gap between germline ends came to 7 bases. The CDR3 has 12 residues. The germline V gene encodes CDR1 SGHRS and CDR2 YFSETQ. CDR3 in DNA: TGCGCCAGCAGCTTGGAGACAGATGAAGCTTTCTTT. Translating it yields CASSLETDEAFF.

This clone was seen a handful of times. The J gene is TRBJ2-5, the V gene TRBV5-1; 16 bases are a match to TRBD2. J gave up 4 bases and V 4 bases, and 4 bases lay outside the gene matches. This CDR3 has 16 residues. Germline V gene lookup returns CDR1 SGHRS and CDR2 YFSETQ. The CDR3 nucleotides are TGCGCCAGCAGCGAGGGACTAGCGGGGGGGCGAGAGACCCAGTACTTC. It yields the protein CASSEGLAGGRETQYF.

V and J are TRBV7-3 and TRBJ2-5; 7 nucleotides match TRBD2. This CDR3 has 13 residues. The ends lost 2 bases at V and 5 bases at J; junction bases unmatched: 2. Germline V CDR1 and CDR2: SGHTA, FQGTGA. The CDR3 is CASSLGEGETQYF. CDR3 in DNA: TGTGCCAGCAGCTTAGGGGAGGGGGAGACCCAGTACTTC.